This T cell receptor (beta chain) derives from a study of cytomegalovirus exposure and HLA in healthy donors. Regarding the study as a whole: Reportedly, diagnosis of cytomegalovirus status by the classifier showed high specificity and sensitivity.

Regarding this clone: What it binds is unknown.

In the PCR, 60 Vbeta and 13 Jbeta primers were used. Data came from immunoSEQ multiplex PCR; TCRdb stores just in-frame clones and leaves some out. The sample consists of approximately 170,000 clones, over 60% of them appearing once. Trimming left V 5 bases short and J 5 bases short, with 13 bases between. Germline CDR1 MNHEY, CDR2 SVGAGI. The CDR3 has 13 amino acids. Sample: PBMCs. This TCR derives from a woman between 45 and 65 years old in good health and CMV-seronegative. V gene TRBV6-5 combines with J gene TRBJ2-7; D possibly corresponds to TRBD2 (5 bases). The CDR3 loop is CASSPGKVHEQYF. The CDR3 DNA reads TGTGCCAGCAGTCCCGGGAAGGTCCACGAGCAGTACTTC.